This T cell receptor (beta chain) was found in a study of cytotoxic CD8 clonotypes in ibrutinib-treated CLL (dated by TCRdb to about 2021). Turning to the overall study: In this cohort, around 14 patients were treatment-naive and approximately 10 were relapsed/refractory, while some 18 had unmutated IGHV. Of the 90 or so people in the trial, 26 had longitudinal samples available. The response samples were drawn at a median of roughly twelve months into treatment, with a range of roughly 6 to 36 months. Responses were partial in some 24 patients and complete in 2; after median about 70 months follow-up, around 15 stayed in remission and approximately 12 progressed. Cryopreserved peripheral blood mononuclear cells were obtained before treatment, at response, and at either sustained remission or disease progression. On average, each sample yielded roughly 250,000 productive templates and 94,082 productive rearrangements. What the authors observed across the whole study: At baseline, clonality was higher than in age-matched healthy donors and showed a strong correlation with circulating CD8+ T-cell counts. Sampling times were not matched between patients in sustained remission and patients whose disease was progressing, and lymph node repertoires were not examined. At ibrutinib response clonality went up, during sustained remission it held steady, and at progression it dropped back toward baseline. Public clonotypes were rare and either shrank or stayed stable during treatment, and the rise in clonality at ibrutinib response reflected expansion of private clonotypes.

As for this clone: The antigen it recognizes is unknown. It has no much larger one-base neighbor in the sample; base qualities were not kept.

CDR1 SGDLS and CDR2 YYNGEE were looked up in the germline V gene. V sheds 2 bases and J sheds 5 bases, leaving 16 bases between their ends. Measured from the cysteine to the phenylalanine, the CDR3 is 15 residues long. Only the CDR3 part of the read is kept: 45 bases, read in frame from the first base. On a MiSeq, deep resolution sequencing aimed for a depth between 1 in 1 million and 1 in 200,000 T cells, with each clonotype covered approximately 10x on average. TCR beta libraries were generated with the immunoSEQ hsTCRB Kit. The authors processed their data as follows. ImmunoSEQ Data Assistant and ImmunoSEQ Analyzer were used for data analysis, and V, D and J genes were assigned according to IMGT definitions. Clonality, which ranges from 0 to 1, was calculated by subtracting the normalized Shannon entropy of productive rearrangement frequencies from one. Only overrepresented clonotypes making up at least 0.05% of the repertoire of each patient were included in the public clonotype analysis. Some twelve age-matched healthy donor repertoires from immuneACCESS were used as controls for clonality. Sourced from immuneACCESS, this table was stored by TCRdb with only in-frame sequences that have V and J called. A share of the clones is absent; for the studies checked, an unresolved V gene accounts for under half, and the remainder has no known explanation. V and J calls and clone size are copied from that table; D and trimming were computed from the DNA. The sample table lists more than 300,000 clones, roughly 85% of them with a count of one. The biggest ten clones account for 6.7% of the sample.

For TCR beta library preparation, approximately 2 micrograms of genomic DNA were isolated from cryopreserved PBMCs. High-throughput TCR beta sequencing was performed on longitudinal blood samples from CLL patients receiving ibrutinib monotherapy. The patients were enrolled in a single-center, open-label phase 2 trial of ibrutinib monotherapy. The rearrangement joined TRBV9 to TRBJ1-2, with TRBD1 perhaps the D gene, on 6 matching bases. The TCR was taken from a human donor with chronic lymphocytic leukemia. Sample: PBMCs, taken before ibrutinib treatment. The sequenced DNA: TGTGCCAGCAGCGTTTCTCCGGGGGCGACGTATGGCTACACCTTC. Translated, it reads CASSVSPGATYGYTF.